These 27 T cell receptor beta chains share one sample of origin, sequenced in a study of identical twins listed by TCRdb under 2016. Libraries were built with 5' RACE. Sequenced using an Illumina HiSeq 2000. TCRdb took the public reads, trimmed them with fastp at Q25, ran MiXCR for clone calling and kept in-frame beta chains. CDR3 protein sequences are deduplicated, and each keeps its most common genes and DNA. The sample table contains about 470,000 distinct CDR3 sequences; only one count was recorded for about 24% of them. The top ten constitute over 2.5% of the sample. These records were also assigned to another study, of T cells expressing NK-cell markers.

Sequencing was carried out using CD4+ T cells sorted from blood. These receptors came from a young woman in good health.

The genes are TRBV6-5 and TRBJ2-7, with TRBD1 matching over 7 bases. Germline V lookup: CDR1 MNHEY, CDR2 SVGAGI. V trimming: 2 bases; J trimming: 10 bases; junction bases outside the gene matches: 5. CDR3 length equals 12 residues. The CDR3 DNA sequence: TGTGCCAGCAGTTACGATCGACAGGGTCAGTACTTC. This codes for CASSYDRQGQYF.

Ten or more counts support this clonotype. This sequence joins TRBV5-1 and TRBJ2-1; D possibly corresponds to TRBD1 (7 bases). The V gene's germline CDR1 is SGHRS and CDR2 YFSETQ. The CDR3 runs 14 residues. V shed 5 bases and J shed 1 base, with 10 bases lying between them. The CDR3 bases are TGCGCCAGCAGGGCGGGACAGTCCTACAATGAGCAGTTCTTC. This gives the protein CASRAGQSYNEQFF.

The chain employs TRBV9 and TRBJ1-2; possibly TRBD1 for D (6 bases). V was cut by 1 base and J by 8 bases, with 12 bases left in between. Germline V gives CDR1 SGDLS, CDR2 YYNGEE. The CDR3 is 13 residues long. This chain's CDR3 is CASSVKGGRGYTF. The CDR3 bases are TGTGCCAGCAGCGTAAAGGGGGGTAGGGGCTACACCTTC.

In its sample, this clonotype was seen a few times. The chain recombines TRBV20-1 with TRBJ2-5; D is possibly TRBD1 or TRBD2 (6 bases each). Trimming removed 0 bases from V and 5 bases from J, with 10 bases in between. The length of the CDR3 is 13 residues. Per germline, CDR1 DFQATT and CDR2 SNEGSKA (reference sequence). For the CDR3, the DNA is TGCAGTGCTAGAGAAGGGGGGTCGGAGACCCAGTACTTC. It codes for CSAREGGSETQYF.

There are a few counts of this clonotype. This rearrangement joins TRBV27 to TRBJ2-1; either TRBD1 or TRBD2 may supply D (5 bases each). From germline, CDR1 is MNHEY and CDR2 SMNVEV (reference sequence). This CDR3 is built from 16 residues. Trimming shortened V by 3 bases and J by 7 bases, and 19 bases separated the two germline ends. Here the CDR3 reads CASSFGRDGLRNEQFF. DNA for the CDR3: TGTGCCAGCAGTTTCGGACGGGACGGACTTAGGAATGAGCAGTTCTTC.

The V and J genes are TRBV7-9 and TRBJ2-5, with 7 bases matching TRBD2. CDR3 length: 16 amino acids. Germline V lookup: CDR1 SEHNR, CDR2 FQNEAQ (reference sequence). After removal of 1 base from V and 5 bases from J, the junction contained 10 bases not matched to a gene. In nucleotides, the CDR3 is TGTGCCAGCAGCTTAGGGATCGGGGAGGGCCAGGAGACCCAGTACTTC. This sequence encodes CASSLGIGEGQETQYF.

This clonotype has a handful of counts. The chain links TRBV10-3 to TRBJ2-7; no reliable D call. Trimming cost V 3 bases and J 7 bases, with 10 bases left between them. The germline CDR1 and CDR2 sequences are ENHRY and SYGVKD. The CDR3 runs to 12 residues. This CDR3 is CAISDMAEEQYF. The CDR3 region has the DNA TGTGCCATCAGTGATATGGCTGAGGAGCAGTACTTC.

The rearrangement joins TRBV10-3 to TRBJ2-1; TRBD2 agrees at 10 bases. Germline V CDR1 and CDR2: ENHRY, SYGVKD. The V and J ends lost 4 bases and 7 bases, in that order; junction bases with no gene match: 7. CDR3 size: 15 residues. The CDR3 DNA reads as TGTGCCATCAGTGCGAGCGGGGGGGCCTTAAATGAGCAGTTCTTC. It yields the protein CAISASGGALNEQFF.

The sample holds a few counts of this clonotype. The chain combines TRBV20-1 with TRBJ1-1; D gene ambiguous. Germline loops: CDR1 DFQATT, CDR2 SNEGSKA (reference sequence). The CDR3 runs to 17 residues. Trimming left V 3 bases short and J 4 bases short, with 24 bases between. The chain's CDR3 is CSASQGRGWPYSTEAFF. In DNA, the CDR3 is TGCAGTGCTAGTCAAGGCCGAGGCTGGCCTTACAGCACTGAAGCTTTCTTT.

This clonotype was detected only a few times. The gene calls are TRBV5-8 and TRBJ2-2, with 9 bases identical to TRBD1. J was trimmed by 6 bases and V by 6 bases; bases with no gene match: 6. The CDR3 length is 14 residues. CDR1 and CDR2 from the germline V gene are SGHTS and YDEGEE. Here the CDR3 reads CASIGQGFPGELFF. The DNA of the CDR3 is TGTGCCAGCATCGGACAGGGGTTCCCCGGGGAGCTGTTTTTT.

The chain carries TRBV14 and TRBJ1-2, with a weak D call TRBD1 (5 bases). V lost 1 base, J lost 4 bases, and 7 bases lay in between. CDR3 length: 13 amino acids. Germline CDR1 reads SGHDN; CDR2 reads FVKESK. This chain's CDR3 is CASSQGGGYGYTF. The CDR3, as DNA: TGTGCCAGCAGCCAAGGCGGGGGCTATGGCTACACCTTC. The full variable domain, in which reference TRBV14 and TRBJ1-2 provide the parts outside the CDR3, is EAGVTQFPSHSVIEKGQTVTLRCDPISGHDNLYWYRRVMGKEIKFLLHFVKESKQDESGMPNNRFLAERTGGTYSTLKVQPAELEDSGVYFCASSQGGGYGYTFGSGTRLTVV.

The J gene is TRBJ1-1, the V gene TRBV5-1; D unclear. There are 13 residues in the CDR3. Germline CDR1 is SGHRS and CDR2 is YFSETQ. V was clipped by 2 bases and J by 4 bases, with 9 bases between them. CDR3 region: CASSLRRSTEAFF. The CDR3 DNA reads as TGCGCCAGCAGCTTACGACGGAGCACTGAAGCTTTCTTT.

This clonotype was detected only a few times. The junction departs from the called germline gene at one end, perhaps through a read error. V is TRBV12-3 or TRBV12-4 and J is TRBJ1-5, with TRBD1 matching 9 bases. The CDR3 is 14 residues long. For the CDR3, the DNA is TGTGCCAGCAGTCACACAGGGGGCAACCAGCCCCAGCATTTT. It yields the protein CASSHTGGNQPQHF.

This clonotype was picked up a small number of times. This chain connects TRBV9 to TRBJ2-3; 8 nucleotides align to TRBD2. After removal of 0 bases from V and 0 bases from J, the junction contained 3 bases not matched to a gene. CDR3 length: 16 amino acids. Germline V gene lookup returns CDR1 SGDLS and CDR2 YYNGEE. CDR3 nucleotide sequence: TGTGCCAGCAGCGTAGCAGCGGGAGTAAGCACAGATACGCAGTATTTT. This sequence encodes CASSVAAGVSTDTQYF. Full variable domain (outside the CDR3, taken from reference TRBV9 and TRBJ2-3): DSGVTQTPKHLITATGQRVTLRCSPRSGDLSVYWYQQSLDQGLQFLIQYYNGEERAKGNILERFSAQQFPDLHSELNLSSLELGDSALYFCASSVAAGVSTDTQYFGPGTRLTVL.

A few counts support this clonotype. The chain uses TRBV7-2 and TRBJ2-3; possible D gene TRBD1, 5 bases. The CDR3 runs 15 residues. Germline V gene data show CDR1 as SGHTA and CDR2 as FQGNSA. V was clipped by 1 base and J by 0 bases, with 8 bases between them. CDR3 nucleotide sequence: TGTGCCAGCAGCTTAGACAGGCTGAGCACAGATACGCAGTATTTT. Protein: CASSLDRLSTDTQYF.

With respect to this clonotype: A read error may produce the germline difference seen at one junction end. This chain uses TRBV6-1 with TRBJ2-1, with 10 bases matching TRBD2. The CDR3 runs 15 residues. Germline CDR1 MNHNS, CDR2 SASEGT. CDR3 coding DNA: TGTGCCAGCACTGAAGCGGGAGGGATCTACAATGAGCAGTTCTTC. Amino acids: CASTEAGGIYNEQFF.

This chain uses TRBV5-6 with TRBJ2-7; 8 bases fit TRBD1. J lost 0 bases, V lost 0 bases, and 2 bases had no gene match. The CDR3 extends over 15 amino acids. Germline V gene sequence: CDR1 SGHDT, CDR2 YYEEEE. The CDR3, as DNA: TGTGCCAGCAGCTTGGGGGGACAGGCCTCCTACGAGCAGTACTTC. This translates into CASSLGGQASYEQYF.

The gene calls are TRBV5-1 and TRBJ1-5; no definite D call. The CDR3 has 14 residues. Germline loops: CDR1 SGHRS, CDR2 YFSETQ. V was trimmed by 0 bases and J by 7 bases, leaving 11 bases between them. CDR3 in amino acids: CASSLDPGDQPQHF. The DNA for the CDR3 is TGCGCCAGCAGCTTGGACCCGGGAGACCAGCCCCAGCATTTT.

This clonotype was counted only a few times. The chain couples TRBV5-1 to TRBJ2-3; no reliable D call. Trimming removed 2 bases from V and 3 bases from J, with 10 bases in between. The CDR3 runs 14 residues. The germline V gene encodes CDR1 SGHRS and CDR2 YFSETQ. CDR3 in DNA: TGCGCCAGCAGCTTAGACTGGCTGACAGATACGCAGTATTTT. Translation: CASSLDWLTDTQYF. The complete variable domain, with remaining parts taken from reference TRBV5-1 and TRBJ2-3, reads KAGVTQTPRYLIKTRGQQVTLSCSPISGHRSVSWYQQTPGQGLQFLFEYFSETQRNKGNFPGRFSGRQFSNSRSEMNVSTLELGDSALYLCASSLDWLTDTQYFGPGTRLTVL.

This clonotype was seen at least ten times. The CDR3 nucleotides read TGTGCCAGCAGCAACAGGAATAGCAATCAGCCCCAGCATTTT. Amino acids: CASSNRNSNQPQHF. The chain uses TRBV12-3 or TRBV12-4 and TRBJ1-5, with D maybe TRBD1 (5 bases). Trimming took off 6 bases at V and 0 bases at J, with 9 bases between the two ends. The CDR3 covers 14 residues.

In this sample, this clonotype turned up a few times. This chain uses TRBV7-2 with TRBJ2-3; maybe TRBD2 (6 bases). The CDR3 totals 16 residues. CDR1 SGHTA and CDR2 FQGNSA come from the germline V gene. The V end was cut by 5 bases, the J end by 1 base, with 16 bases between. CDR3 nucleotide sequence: TGTGCCAGCAGCCCCCCCGGGACTTTAGGCACAGATACGCAGTATTTT. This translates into CASSPPGTLGTDTQYF. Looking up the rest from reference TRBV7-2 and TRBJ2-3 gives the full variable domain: GAGVSQSPSNKVTEKGKDVELRCDPISGHTALYWYRQSLGQGLEFLIYFQGNSAPDKSGLPSDRFSAERTGGSVSTLTIQRTQQEDSAVYLCASSPPGTLGTDTQYFGPGTRLTVL.

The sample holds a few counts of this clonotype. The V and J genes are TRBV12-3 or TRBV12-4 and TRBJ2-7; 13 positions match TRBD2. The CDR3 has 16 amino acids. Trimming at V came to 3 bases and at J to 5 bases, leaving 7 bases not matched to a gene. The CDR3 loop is CASSFRLAGGPHEQYF. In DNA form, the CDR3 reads TGTGCCAGCAGTTTCCGACTAGCGGGGGGTCCCCACGAGCAGTACTTC.

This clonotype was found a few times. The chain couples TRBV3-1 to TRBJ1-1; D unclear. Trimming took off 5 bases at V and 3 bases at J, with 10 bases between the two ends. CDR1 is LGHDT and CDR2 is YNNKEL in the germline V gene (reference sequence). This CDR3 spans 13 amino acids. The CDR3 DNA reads TGTGCCAGCAGCTATCAGACGGACACTGAAGCTTTCTTT. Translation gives CASSYQTDTEAFF.

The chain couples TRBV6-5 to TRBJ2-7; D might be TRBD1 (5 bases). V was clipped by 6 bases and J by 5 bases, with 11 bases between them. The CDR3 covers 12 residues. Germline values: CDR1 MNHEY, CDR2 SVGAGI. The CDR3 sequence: CASRTQGNEQYF. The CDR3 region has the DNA TGTGCCAGCAGGACCCAGGGCAACGAGCAGTACTTC.

The DNA for the CDR3 is TGCAGTGCTAACCGAAAAGGATTCACAGATACGCAGTATTTT. Its protein is CSANRKGFTDTQYF. The chain carries TRBV20-1 and TRBJ2-3; unclear D gene. The CDR3 totals 14 residues. Trimming cost V 4 bases and J 2 bases, with 13 bases left between them. The germline V gene has CDR1 DFQATT and CDR2 SNEGSKA (reference sequence).

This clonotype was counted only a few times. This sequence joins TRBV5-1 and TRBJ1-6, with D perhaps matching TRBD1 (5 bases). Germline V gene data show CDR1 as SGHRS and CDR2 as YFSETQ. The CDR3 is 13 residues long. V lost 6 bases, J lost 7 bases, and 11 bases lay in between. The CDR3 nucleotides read TGCGCCAGCAAAGGGACCGAGAATTCACCCCTCCACTTT. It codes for CASKGTENSPLHF. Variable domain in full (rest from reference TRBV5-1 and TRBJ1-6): KAGVTQTPRYLIKTRGQQVTLSCSPISGHRSVSWYQQTPGQGLQFLFEYFSETQRNKGNFPGRFSGRQFSNSRSEMNVSTLELGDSALYLCASKGTENSPLHFGNGTRLTVT.

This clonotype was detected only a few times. The CDR3 reads CASRGPADEQFF. The CDR3 bases are TGTGCCAGCAGGGGGCCCGCTGATGAGCAGTTCTTC. The chain is built from TRBV12-3 or TRBV12-4 and TRBJ2-1; TRBD1 is a possible D gene (5 bases). The V end was cut by 6 bases, the J end by 8 bases, with 11 bases between. CDR3 length: 12 amino acids.